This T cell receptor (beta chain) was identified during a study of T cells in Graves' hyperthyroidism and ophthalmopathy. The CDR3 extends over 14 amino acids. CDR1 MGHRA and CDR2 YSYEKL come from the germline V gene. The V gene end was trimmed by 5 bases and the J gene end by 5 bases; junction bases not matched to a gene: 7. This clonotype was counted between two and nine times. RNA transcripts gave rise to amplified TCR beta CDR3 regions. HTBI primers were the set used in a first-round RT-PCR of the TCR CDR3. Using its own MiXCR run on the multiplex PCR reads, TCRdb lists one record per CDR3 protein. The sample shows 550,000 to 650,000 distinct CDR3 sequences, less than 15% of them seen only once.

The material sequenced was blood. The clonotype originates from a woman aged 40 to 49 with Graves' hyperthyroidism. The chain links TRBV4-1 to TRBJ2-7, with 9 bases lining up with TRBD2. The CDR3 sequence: CASSNLAGVHEQYF. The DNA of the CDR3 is TGCGCCAGCAGCAACTTAGCGGGAGTTCACGAGCAGTACTTC.